The sequence of this TCR beta chain was determined in a study of blood T cells in healthy people across ages. Next came a second PCR, run for about 7 to 12 cycles, which used a sample-barcoded 5' primer along with a J-beta primer mix. Carrying 12 random nucleotides, a template-switch adaptor labeled each individual cDNA molecule. In TCRdb, the 5' RACE reads were re-called with MiXCR into one record per CDR3 protein. The data show roughly 1.6 million distinct CDR3 sequences, about 32% seen once. The amount of total RNA extracted per sample was at least 5 micrograms. The CDR3 is made up of 14 amino acids. Germline CDR1 and CDR2: MNHEY and SMNVEV (reference sequence). Trimming shortened V by 0 bases and J by 4 bases, and 8 bases separated the two germline ends.

The chain joins TRBV27 to TRBJ2-3; no reliable D call. Specimen: blood. The sequence was obtained from a woman younger than 45 in good health. The CDR3 DNA reads TGTGCCAGCAGTTTATCGGTGAATTCAGATACGCAGTATTTT. The encoded protein is CASSLSVNSDTQYF.